The 7 T cell receptor beta chains reported below all come from one sample, sequenced in a study of blood T cell repertoires in COVID-19. Clones were read by immunoSEQ multiplex PCR, and TCRdb kept only the in-frame ones, dropping some. The repertoire holds fewer than 200,000 clones, with around 84% as singletons. Sequenced material: peripheral blood. All receptors come from a man in his forties or fifties with acute or convalescent COVID-19.

The rearrangement uses TRBV29-1 and TRBJ1-2; D not resolved. V lost 5 bases to trimming and J lost 6 bases, with 22 bases between them. Looked up from germline, CDR1 is SQVTM and CDR2 is ANQGSEA. The CDR3 is 15 residues long. The CDR3 bases are TGCAGCGTTCGGAGGGTTGGGGAGGTCGGGGATGGCTACACCTTC. Its protein is CSVRRVGEVGDGYTF.

The chain's CDR3 is CASSLNTPAFF. The DNA of the CDR3 is TGTGCCAGCAGTCTCAACACGCCAGCTTTCTTT. The V call is TRBV28, the J call TRBJ1-1; D unresolved. V was pared by 5 bases and J by 10 bases, with 11 bases between. Germline V lookup: CDR1 MDHEN, CDR2 SYDVKM. The CDR3 runs to 11 residues.

This clone was detected a few times. The chain recombines TRBV10-3 with TRBJ2-3, with TRBD2 as a possible D gene (6 bases). The CDR3 is 12 residues long. The germline CDR1 and CDR2 sequences are ENHRY and SYGVKD. V was trimmed by 6 bases and J by 4 bases, leaving 8 bases between them. In DNA, the CDR3 is TGTGCCATCAGGCCGGGGGCAGATACGCAGTATTTT. The encoded protein is CAIRPGADTQYF.

The chain recombines TRBV6-4 with TRBJ2-7; the match to TRBD1 covers 9 bases. The germline gives CDR1 MRHNA, CDR2 SNTAGT. Trimming removed 0 bases from V and 2 bases from J; junction bases left unmatched: 8. There are 17 residues in the CDR3. The CDR3 coding sequence is TGTGCCAGCAGTGACTCAGCCCGGGACAGGGACCCCTACGAGCAGTACTTC. Amino acid sequence: CASSDSARDRDPYEQYF.

The CDR3: CASSPGADTQYF. Written as DNA, the CDR3 is TGTGCCAGCAGTCCAGGGGCAGATACGCAGTATTTT. The chain has TRBV6-5 and TRBJ2-3; the D gene is possibly TRBD1 (6 bases). The germline V gene has CDR1 MNHEY and CDR2 SVGAGI. Trimming took off 5 bases at V and 4 bases at J, with 7 bases between the two ends. This CDR3 is 12 amino acids long.

The CDR3: CASSLVSRNEQFF. In DNA, the CDR3 is TGCGCCAGCAGCTTGGTGTCTCGCAATGAGCAGTTCTTC. V usage is TRBV5-1 and J usage is TRBJ2-1, with D unresolved. The V and J ends lost 0 bases and 6 bases respectively, with 7 bases between them. The germline gives CDR1 SGHRS, CDR2 YFSETQ. The CDR3 has 13 residues.

The chain is built from TRBV3-1 (or the pseudogene TRBV3-2) and TRBJ2-2; tentative D call: TRBD2 (6 bases). V was clipped by 6 bases and J by 5 bases, with 10 bases between them. The CDR3 is made up of 13 amino acids. Germline CDR1 is LGHDT and CDR2 is YNNKEL (reference sequence). In DNA form, the CDR3 reads TGTGCCAGCAGGCGGAGGGAGACCGGGGAGCTGTTTTTT. This gives the protein CASRRRETGELFF.